Following are 9 T cell receptor beta chains from one sample sequenced in a study of cytomegalovirus exposure and HLA in healthy donors. Primers: 60 Vbeta forward and 13 Jbeta reverse. Sequencing used immunoSEQ multiplex PCR; TCRdb keeps in-frame clones, though not all of them. The table shows 70,000 to 85,000 clones, with 65% to 75% occurring only once. Specimen: PBMCs. All receptors derive from a man between 40 and 49 years old in good health and CMV-seropositive.

V and J are TRBV7-2 and TRBJ1-1; 8 bases map to TRBD1. Unmatched junction bases numbered 6, after V lost 5 bases and J lost 4 bases. The CDR3 is 14 amino acids. Germline CDR1 SGHTA, CDR2 FQGNSA. CDR3 DNA sequence: TGTGCCAGCAGCGCGACAGGGGTGCCCACTGAAGCTTTCTTT. Its translation: CASSATGVPTEAFF.

The chain combines TRBV4-2 with TRBJ2-1; a possible D gene is TRBD2 (6 bases). Germline CDR1 reads LGHNA; CDR2 reads YNFKEQ. This CDR3 spans 17 amino acids. V lost 1 base and J lost 3, with 16 bases in between. CDR3 in amino acids: CASSQVLREANYNEQFF. The DNA of the CDR3 is TGTGCCAGCAGCCAAGTACTGCGGGAAGCCAACTACAATGAGCAGTTCTTC.

V gene TRBV10-3 combines with J gene TRBJ2-5, with 10 bases matching TRBD1. Unmatched junction bases numbered 10, after V lost 6 bases and J lost 3 bases. This CDR3 has 16 residues. From germline, CDR1 is ENHRY and CDR2 SYGVKD. The CDR3: CAIRGGSGTGEETQYF. The DNA for the CDR3 is TGTGCCATCAGGGGGGGCTCCGGGACAGGGGAAGAGACCCAGTACTTC.

The chain recombines TRBV4-1 with TRBJ2-7; D is perhaps TRBD2 (6 bases). In germline, CDR1 is MGHRA, CDR2 YSYEKL. The CDR3 spans 15 residues. The ends were cut back, 1 base at V and 1 base at J, with 11 bases in the middle. The CDR3 DNA is TGCGCCAGCAGCCAAGCTGCCCGGGGGTCCTACGAGCAGTACTTC. Amino acids: CASSQAARGSYEQYF.

V is TRBV11-2 and J is TRBJ1-6; D not certain. Germline V gene lookup returns CDR1 SGHAT and CDR2 FQNNGV. The length of the CDR3 is 16 residues. Trimming shortened V by 0 bases and J by 8 bases, and 14 bases separated the two germline ends. The CDR3 reads CASSLDLVGFYSPLHF. The CDR3 coding sequence is TGTGCCAGCAGCTTAGATCTAGTCGGTTTCTATTCACCCCTCCACTTT.

The V call is TRBV7-9, the J call TRBJ2-7; 8 nucleotides agree with TRBD1. The CDR3 extends over 14 amino acids. Looked up from germline, CDR1 is SEHNR and CDR2 is FQNEAQ (reference sequence). J was trimmed by 2 bases and V by 6 bases; bases with no gene match: 6. The CDR3 bases are TGTGCCAGCAGTCGGCAGGGGGCTGCCTACGAGCAGTACTTC. It encodes CASSRQGAAYEQYF.

The rearrangement uses TRBV2 and TRBJ2-3; D call uncertain. The germline V gene encodes CDR1 SNHLY and CDR2 FYNNEI. Trimming left V 3 bases short and J 0 bases short, with 10 bases between. The CDR3 contains 15 residues. The CDR3 nucleotides are TGTGCCAGCAGTGACCCAGTCCCTAGCACAGATACGCAGTATTTT. Amino acid sequence: CASSDPVPSTDTQYF.

The rearrangement joins TRBV5-5 to TRBJ2-2; weak D call: TRBD2 (5 bases). The CDR3 totals 16 residues. Germline values: CDR1 SGHKS, CDR2 YYEKEE (reference sequence). V gave up 5 bases and J gave up 1 base, with 15 bases separating them. The CDR3 DNA follows: TGTGCCAGCAGTTCACATCGGGGTAGGAACACCGGGGAGCTGTTTTTT. It translates to CASSSHRGRNTGELFF.

This clone has a handful of counts. The V gene is TRBV6-6, the J gene TRBJ1-1; D remains unclear. Germline V gene lookup returns CDR1 MNHNY and CDR2 SVGAGI (reference sequence). This CDR3 has 11 residues. Trimming removed 8 bases at V and 0 bases at J, with 4 bases between. The CDR3: CASRVNTEAFF. The CDR3 DNA follows: TGTGCCAGCCGAGTGAACACTGAAGCTTTCTTT.